One sample yielded the 13 T cell receptor beta chains listed below, sequenced in a study of blood T cell repertoires in COVID-19. Clones were read by immunoSEQ multiplex PCR, and TCRdb kept only the in-frame ones, dropping some. The repertoire consists of 240,000 or so clones, with more than 75% occurring once and the leading ten covering more than 0.95%. The source material was peripheral blood. Receptors were obtained from a woman aged 40 to 50 who had recovered from COVID-19.

This chain connects TRBV27 to TRBJ2-5; tentative D call: TRBD1 (5 bases). The CDR3 runs to 16 residues. Trimming took off 2 bases at V and 5 bases at J, with 18 bases between the two ends. Germline V gene sequence: CDR1 MNHEY, CDR2 SMNVEV (reference sequence). CDR3 in amino acids: CASSLARTTSGETQYF. CDR3 nucleotide sequence: TGTGCCAGCAGTTTAGCCCGGACAACCTCAGGGGAGACCCAGTACTTC.

The V gene is TRBV19, the J gene TRBJ1-5, with 7 bases that match TRBD1. Germline V lookup: CDR1 LNHDA, CDR2 SQIVND (reference sequence). The CDR3 is 17 residues long. V lost 10 bases and J lost 1; bases outside the gene matches: 16. In nucleotides, the CDR3 is TGTGCCACCAGCGGACACAGGGGAGGTGGCAGCAATCAGCCCCAGCATTTT. Its protein is CATSGHRGGGSNQPQHF.

The CDR3 DNA reads as TGTGCCACCGACCCGGGACAGGGGGCTTACACCGGGGAGCTGTTTTTT. The encoded protein is CATDPGQGAYTGELFF. The rearrangement links TRBV24-1 to TRBJ2-2, with 12 bases matching TRBD1. V lost 9 bases to trimming and J lost 3 bases; unmatched junction nucleotides: 7. Germline CDR1 and CDR2: KGHDR and SFDVKD. CDR3 length equals 16 residues.

A word on this clone: In the same sample, other DNA sequences code for this CDR3. This chain connects TRBV30 to TRBJ1-2; D perhaps matches TRBD1 (6 bases). Germline loops: CDR1 GTSNPN, CDR2 SVGIG (reference sequence). Between the trimmed V and J ends, which lost 0 bases and 4 bases, there was a span of 9 bases. This CDR3 contains 13 residues. The CDR3 DNA reads as TGTGCCTGGAGTGTAGACAGGCTCTATGGCTACACCTTC. Translated, it gives CAWSVDRLYGYTF.

V usage is TRBV6-2 or TRBV6-3 and J usage is TRBJ1-2; TRBD1 matches 10 bases. The length of the CDR3 is 14 residues. Per the germline V gene, CDR1 is MNHEY and CDR2 is SVGEGT. The junction had 5 bases not matched to a gene; V was cut back by 6 bases and J by 4 bases. This CDR3 reads CASSFDRGLYGYTF. The CDR3 coding sequence is TGTGCCAGCAGCTTTGACAGGGGGCTCTATGGCTACACCTTC.

The chain carries TRBV28 and TRBJ2-7, with TRBD1 identical over 7 bases. The CDR3 runs to 14 residues. CDR1 and CDR2 from the germline V gene are MDHEN and SYDVKM. Trimming at V came to 4 bases and at J to 4 bases, leaving 7 bases not matched to a gene. Written as DNA, the CDR3 is TGTGCCAGCAGTTCAGGGACAGCCCTTTACGAGCAGTACTTC. Its translation is CASSSGTALYEQYF.

The chain carries TRBV7-2 and TRBJ1-6; no definite D call. Trimming cost V 5 bases and J 11 bases, with 13 bases left between them. Germline V CDR1 and CDR2: SGHTA, FQGNSA. This CDR3 has 13 amino acids. DNA for the CDR3: TGTGCCAGCAGCAACCTCGCAGGCGCACCCCTCCACTTT. It is translated as CASSNLAGAPLHF.

V usage is TRBV27 and J usage is TRBJ2-3, with 7 bases fitting TRBD2. Per the germline V gene, CDR1 is MNHEY and CDR2 is SMNVEV (reference sequence). Trimming at V came to 4 bases and at J to 5 bases, leaving 9 bases not matched to a gene. The CDR3 sequence is 15 residues long. CDR3 loop: CASSSLGGGVDTQYF. The CDR3, as DNA: TGTGCCAGCAGTTCCCTGGGGGGAGGGGTAGATACGCAGTATTTT.

The V call is TRBV6-2 or TRBV6-3, the J call TRBJ1-5; maybe TRBD1 (5 bases). The CDR3 consists of 12 residues. The V gene's germline CDR1 is MNHEY and CDR2 SVGEGT. V was clipped by 2 bases and J by 10 bases, with 9 bases between them. The CDR3 here is CASSYGQGPQHF. The CDR3 DNA sequence: TGTGCCAGCAGTTACGGGCAGGGACCCCAGCATTTT.

The V gene is TRBV3-1 (or the pseudogene TRBV3-2), the J gene TRBJ2-1; 9 nucleotides match TRBD1. The trim removed 4 bases at V and 9 bases at J, leaving 10 bases unmatched. The CDR3 spans 15 residues. The germline gives CDR1 LGHDT, CDR2 YNNKEL (reference sequence). The CDR3 is CASSPGTGSLGEQFF. The CDR3 nucleotides are TGTGCCAGCAGCCCGGGGACAGGGAGTTTGGGTGAGCAGTTCTTC.

The chain uses TRBV3-1 (or the pseudogene TRBV3-2) and TRBJ1-1; no clear D gene. Germline V lookup: CDR1 LGHDT, CDR2 YNNKEL (reference sequence). The CDR3 runs to 13 residues. V lost 4 bases to trimming and J lost 4 bases, with 10 bases between them. CDR3 sequence reads: CASSLTGGTEAFF. In DNA form, the CDR3 reads TGTGCCAGCAGCCTAACGGGTGGCACTGAAGCTTTCTTT.

The chain links TRBV2 to TRBJ2-1; 12 bases align to TRBD2. V trimming: 6 bases; J trimming: 3 bases; junction bases outside the gene matches: 3. The CDR3 runs 15 residues. Germline V lookup: CDR1 SNHLY, CDR2 FYNNEI. CDR3 sequence: CASRPTSGSYNEQFF. The CDR3 DNA reads as TGTGCCAGCAGGCCGACTAGCGGGAGCTACAATGAGCAGTTCTTC.

This sequence joins TRBV28 and TRBJ1-5, with 9 nucleotides matching TRBD1. The CDR3 covers 18 residues. The trim removed 7 bases at V and 0 bases at J, leaving 13 bases unmatched. CDR1 and CDR2 (germline): MDHEN, SYDVKM. The CDR3 DNA is TGTGCCAGCACCTCGGGACAGGGAGGAATATATAGCAATCAGCCCCAGCATTTT. This sequence encodes CASTSGQGGIYSNQPQHF.